The T cell receptor beta chain under discussion was sequenced for a study of blood T cell repertoires in COVID-19. Study-level information: Samples representing acute and convalescent COVID-19 were sourced from the United States, Italy and Spain.

The method was immunoSEQ multiplex PCR; TCRdb's version includes in-frame clones alone and lacks a portion of them. The sample has around 75,000 clones; less than 85% are singletons. Patients from Seattle were sampled longitudinally, starting during active infection. Germline CDR1 and CDR2: MNHNS and SASEGT. This CDR3 has 15 residues. Trimming removed 1 base at V and 6 bases at J, with 13 bases between. The rearrangement uses TRBV6-1 and TRBJ1-5, with D unresolved. The sequencing sample was made of peripheral blood. The clonotype was recovered from a man aged 50 to 59 with COVID-19, enrolled during active disease. The CDR3 loop is CASSEVGVLRQPQHF. The CDR3 DNA reads as TGTGCCAGCAGTGAAGTGGGAGTTTTACGTCAGCCCCAGCATTTT.